These 12 T cell receptor beta chains share one sample of origin, sequenced in a study of OX40 agonist ivuxolimab in advanced cancers. Repertoires were generated with immunoSEQ multiplex PCR, while TCRdb's copy carries only in-frame clones and drops some. The table lists 60,000 or so clones, over 75% of them singletons. The sample in question was CD4+ or CD8+ T cells sorted from blood, obtained in a trial of the OX40 agonist ivuxolimab. The receptors were gathered from an adult with an advanced solid tumor such as melanoma, head and neck, liver or kidney cancer.

V gene TRBV12-5 combines with J gene TRBJ1-2, with 7 nucleotides matching TRBD1. The CDR3 runs to 15 residues. The V gene end was trimmed by 5 bases and the J gene end by 8 bases; junction bases not matched to a gene: 14. Germline-derived CDR1 and CDR2 are LGHNT and FRNRAP. The CDR3 reads CASGDTGASLWGYTF. The CDR3 DNA reads as TGTGCTAGTGGTGACACAGGGGCCTCCCTCTGGGGCTACACCTTC.

This chain connects TRBV19 to TRBJ1-1; D is ambiguous. The CDR3 runs to 12 residues. CDR1 LNHDA and CDR2 SQIVND come from the germline V gene (reference sequence). Trimming removed 10 bases at V and 1 base at J, with 10 bases between. CDR3 in DNA: TGTGCCACTAACAAACGGAACACTGAAGCTTTCTTT. Translated: CATNKRNTEAFF.

In this sample, this clone turned up a few times. The rearrangement joins TRBV30 to TRBJ1-1; no clear D. The CDR3 is made up of 14 amino acids. Germline V gene sequence: CDR1 GTSNPN, CDR2 SVGIG (reference sequence). V lost 1 base, J lost 3 bases, and 12 bases lay in between. CDR3 in amino acids: CAWSGSMWDTEAFF. The CDR3, as DNA: TGTGCCTGGAGTGGATCCATGTGGGACACTGAAGCTTTCTTT. The whole variable domain, remainder taken from reference TRBV30 and TRBJ1-1, is SQTIHQWPATLVQPVGSPLSLECTVEGTSNPNLYWYRQAAGRGLQLLFYSVGIGQISSEVPQNLSASRPQDRQFILSSKKLLLSDSGFYLCAWSGSMWDTEAFFGQGTRLTVV.

Of note for this clone: This sample includes further DNA sequences coding for the same CDR3. V usage is TRBV5-1 and J usage is TRBJ1-4; TRBD1 aligns across 9 bases. V lost 4 bases, J lost 8 bases, and 6 bases stayed unmatched. The CDR3 runs 14 residues. CDR1 SGHRS and CDR2 YFSETQ come from the germline V gene. The CDR3 DNA follows: TGCGCCAGCAGCAGTGGACAGGGGAGGGAAAAACTGTTTTTT. It translates to CASSSGQGREKLFF.

The chain couples TRBV7-2 to TRBJ2-7; TRBD2 matches 8 bases. This CDR3 is 17 amino acids long. Trimming took 1 base from V and 0 from J; bases not matched to a gene: 8. Germline V CDR1 and CDR2: SGHTA, FQGNSA. In DNA, the CDR3 is TGTGCCAGCAGCTTAGGGTCCCGGGCGGGGGGCTCCTACGAGCAGTACTTC. It is translated as CASSLGSRAGGSYEQYF.

A few counts support this clone. This chain joins TRBV5-1 and TRBJ2-3, with a possible D match to TRBD2 (6 bases). The CDR3 has 15 residues. V lost 0 bases and J 3 bases, leaving 11 bases between the germline ends. CDR1 is SGHRS and CDR2 is YFSETQ in the germline V gene. Here the CDR3 DNA reads TGCGCCAGCAGCTTGGACGGGGGAAAGACAGATACGCAGTATTTT. Translated: CASSLDGGKTDTQYF.

The chain joins TRBV6-1 to TRBJ2-7; D not resolved. This CDR3 contains 13 residues. Germline V CDR1 and CDR2: MNHNS, SASEGT. V was trimmed by 4 bases and J by 5 bases, leaving 12 bases between them. The CDR3 bases are TGTGCCAGCAGTGGCCATTATAGCCACGAGCAGTACTTC. This encodes CASSGHYSHEQYF.

The V call is TRBV10-3, the J call TRBJ2-2; tentative D call: TRBD2 (5 bases). Looked up from germline, CDR1 is ENHRY and CDR2 is SYGVKD. V shed 5 bases and J shed 2 bases, with 9 bases lying between them. CDR3 length: 14 residues. The CDR3 sequence: CAISPGVNTGELFF. DNA for the CDR3: TGTGCCATCAGTCCCGGGGTAAACACCGGGGAGCTGTTTTTT.

The V call is TRBV5-1, the J call TRBJ2-3; 7 bases line up with TRBD2. Per the germline V gene, CDR1 is SGHRS and CDR2 is YFSETQ. The CDR3 extends over 18 amino acids. J gave up 1 base and V 1 base, and 12 bases lay outside the gene matches. The CDR3 protein is CASSLYARGDARTDTQYF. The CDR3 nucleotides are TGCGCCAGCAGCTTGTACGCTCGGGGGGATGCACGCACAGATACGCAGTATTTT.

The chain combines TRBV30 with TRBJ2-3, with 7 bases matching TRBD2. The CDR3 sequence is 15 residues long. V gave up 3 bases and J gave up 2 bases; unmatched junction bases: 8. The germline V gene encodes CDR1 GTSNPN and CDR2 SVGIG (reference sequence). The DNA of the CDR3 is TGTGCCTGGAGCCCTGGCGGGAGAGTCACAGATACGCAGTATTTT. Translated: CAWSPGGRVTDTQYF.

The chain has TRBV5-4 and TRBJ2-2; D may be TRBD1 (5 bases). The CDR3 runs 15 residues. Deletions cut 0 bases from V and 8 bases from J, with 14 bases between. The germline CDR1 and CDR2 sequences are SGHNT and YYREEE (reference sequence). CDR3 in amino acids: CASSLELRPGGELFF. In DNA, the CDR3 is TGTGCCAGCAGCTTGGAGCTGCGGCCAGGGGGGGAGCTGTTTTTT.

The chain couples TRBV4-3 to TRBJ2-7; 9 nucleotides align to TRBD1. CDR3 length equals 16 residues. In germline, CDR1 is LGHNA, CDR2 YSLEER. The ends lost 3 bases at V and 1 base at J; junction bases unmatched: 7. Here the CDR3 DNA reads TGCGCCAGCAGCCACTCGGGAGGACAGGGGTCCTACGAGCAGTACTTC. Encoded protein: CASSHSGGQGSYEQYF.